This T cell receptor (beta chain) came from a study of T-cell memory formation after mild COVID-19. About the research overall: In these data, TCR clusters were largely donor specific.

This clonotype was observed at least ten times. TCRdb redid the calling of the 5' RACE reads with MiXCR, one entry per CDR3 protein. The sample holds 550,000 to 650,000 distinct CDR3 sequences, 17% seen once. The source of this sequence is an adult woman who had mild COVID-19 (a few samples of this study predate the infection). Cell type and time point are not known. The sequenced material came from PBMCs or a T cell subset sorted from them (not recorded which).

The CDR3 DNA reads as TGTGCCAGCAGCCGACTGGGGACAAACTACGAGCAGTACTTC. This translates into CASSRLGTNYEQYF. J is TRBJ2-7 and V is TRBV7-9, with a tentative D call TRBD1 (6 bases). Trimming cost V 5 bases and J 3 bases, with 14 bases left between them. The CDR3 is 14 amino acids. The germline CDR1 and CDR2 sequences are SEHNR and FQNEAQ (reference sequence).